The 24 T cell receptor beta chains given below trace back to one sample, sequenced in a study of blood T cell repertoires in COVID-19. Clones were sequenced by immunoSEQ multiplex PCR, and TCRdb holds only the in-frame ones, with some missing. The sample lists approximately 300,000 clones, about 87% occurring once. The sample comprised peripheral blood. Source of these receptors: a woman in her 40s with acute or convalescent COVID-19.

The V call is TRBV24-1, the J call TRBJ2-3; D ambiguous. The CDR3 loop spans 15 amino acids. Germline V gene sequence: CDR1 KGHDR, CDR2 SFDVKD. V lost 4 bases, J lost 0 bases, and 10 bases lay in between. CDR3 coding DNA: TGTGCCACCAGTGAACCCACTCGAAGCACAGATACGCAGTATTTT. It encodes CATSEPTRSTDTQYF.

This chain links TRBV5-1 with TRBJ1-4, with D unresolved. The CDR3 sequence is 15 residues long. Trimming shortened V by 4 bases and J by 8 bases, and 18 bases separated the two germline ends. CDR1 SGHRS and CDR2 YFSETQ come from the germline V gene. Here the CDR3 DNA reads TGCGCCAGCAGCGGTGGACTCGGCCAAGGGGAAAAACTGTTTTTT. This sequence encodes CASSGGLGQGEKLFF.

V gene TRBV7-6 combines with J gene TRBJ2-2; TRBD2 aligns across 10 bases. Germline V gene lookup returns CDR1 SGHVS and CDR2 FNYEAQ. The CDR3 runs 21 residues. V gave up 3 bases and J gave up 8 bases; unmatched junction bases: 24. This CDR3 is CASSLPLRPTSGSPGGGELFF. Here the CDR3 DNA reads TGTGCCAGCAGCTTGCCCCTCCGACCGACTAGCGGGTCCCCGGGAGGTGGGGAGCTGTTTTTT.

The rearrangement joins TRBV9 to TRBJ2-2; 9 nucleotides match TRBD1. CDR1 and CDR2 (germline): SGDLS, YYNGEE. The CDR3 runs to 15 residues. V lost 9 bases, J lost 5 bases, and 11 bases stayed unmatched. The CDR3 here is CATSGDREATGELFF. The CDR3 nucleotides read TGTGCCACCTCAGGGGACAGGGAAGCGACCGGGGAGCTGTTTTTT.

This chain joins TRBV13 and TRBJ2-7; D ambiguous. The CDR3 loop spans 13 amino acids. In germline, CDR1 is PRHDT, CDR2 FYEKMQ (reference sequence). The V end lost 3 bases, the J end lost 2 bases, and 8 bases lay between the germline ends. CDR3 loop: CASSFRGTYEQYV. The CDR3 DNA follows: TGTGCCAGCAGCTTTAGAGGCACCTACGAGCAGTACGTC.

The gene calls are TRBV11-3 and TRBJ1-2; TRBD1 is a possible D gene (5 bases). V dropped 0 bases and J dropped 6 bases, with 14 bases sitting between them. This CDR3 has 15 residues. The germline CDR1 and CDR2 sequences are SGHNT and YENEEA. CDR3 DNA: TGTGCCAGCAGCTTAGACGAGCCACCCAGGGATGGCTACACCTTC. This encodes CASSLDEPPRDGYTF.

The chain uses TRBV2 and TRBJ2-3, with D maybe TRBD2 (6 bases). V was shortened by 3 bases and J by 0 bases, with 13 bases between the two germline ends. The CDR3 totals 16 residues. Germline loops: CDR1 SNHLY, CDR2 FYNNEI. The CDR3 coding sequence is TGTGCCAGCAGTGAGGGTGGGGGGTTTAGCACAGATACGCAGTATTTT. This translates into CASSEGGGFSTDTQYF.

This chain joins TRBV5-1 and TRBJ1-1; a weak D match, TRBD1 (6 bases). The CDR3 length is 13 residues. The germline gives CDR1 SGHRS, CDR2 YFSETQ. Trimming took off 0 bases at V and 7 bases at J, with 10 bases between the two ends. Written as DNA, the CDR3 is TGCGCCAGCAGCTTGGCAGGGGCAAATGAAGCTTTCTTT. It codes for CASSLAGANEAFF.

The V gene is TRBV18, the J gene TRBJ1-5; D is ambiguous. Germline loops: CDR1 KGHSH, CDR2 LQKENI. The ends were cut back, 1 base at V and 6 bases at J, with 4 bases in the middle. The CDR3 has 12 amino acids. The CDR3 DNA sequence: TGTGCCAGCTCACCACGAGGTCAGCCCCAGCATTTT. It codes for CASSPRGQPQHF. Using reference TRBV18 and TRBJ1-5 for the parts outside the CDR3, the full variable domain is NAGVMQNPRHLVRRRGQEARLRCSPMKGHSHVYWYRQLPEEGLKFMVYLQKENIIDESGMPKERFSAEFPKEGPSILRIQQVVRGDSAAYFCASSPRGQPQHFGDGTRLSIL.

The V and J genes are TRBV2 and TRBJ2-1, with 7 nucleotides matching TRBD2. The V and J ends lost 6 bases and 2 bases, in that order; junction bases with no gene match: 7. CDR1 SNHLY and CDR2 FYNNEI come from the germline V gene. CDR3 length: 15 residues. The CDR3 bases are TGTGCCAGCAGAGGTGGTGGGGGGGCCTACAATGAGCAGTTCTTC. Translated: CASRGGGGAYNEQFF.

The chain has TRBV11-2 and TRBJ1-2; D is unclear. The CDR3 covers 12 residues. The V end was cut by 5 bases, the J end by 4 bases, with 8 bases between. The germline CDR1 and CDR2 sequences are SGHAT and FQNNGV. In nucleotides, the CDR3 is TGTGCCAGCAGCCCCGACACCTATGGCTACACCTTC. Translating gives CASSPDTYGYTF.

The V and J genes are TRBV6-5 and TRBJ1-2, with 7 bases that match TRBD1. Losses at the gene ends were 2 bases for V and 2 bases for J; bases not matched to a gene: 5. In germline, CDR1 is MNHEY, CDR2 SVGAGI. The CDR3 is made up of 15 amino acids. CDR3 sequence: CASSYTRGLNYGYTF. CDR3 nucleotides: TGTGCCAGCAGTTACACCAGGGGGTTGAACTATGGCTACACCTTC.

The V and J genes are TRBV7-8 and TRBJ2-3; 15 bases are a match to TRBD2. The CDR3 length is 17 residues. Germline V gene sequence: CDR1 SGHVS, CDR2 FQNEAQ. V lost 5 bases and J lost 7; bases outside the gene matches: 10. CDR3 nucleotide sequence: TGTGCCAGCAGCCTACCGGGACTAGCGGGGGGTATGCATACGCAGTATTTT. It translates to CASSLPGLAGGMHTQYF.

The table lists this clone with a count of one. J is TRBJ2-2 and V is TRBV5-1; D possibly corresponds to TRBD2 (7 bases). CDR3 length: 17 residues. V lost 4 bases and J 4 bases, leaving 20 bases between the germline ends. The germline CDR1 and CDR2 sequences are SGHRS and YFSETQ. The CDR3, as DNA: TGCGCCAGCAGCCAACTCTCGAGGGGGGGGACCACCGGGGAGCTGTTTTTT. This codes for CASSQLSRGGTTGELFF.

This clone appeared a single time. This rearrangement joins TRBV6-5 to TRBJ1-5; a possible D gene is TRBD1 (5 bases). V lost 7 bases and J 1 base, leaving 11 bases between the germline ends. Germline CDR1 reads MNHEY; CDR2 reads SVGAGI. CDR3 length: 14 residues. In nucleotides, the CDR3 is TGTGCCAGCACCTTGGGGGGGAGCAATCAGCCCCAGCATTTT. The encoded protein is CASTLGGSNQPQHF.

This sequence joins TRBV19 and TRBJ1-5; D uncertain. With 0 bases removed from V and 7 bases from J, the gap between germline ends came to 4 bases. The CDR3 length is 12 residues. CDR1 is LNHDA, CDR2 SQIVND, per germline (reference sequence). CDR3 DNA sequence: TGTGCCAGTAGTATAGACTTCCAGCCCCAGCATTTT. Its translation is CASSIDFQPQHF.

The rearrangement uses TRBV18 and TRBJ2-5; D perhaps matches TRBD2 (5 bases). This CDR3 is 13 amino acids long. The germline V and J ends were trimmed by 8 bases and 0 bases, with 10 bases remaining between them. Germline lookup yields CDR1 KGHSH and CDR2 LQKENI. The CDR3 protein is CASRRGYQETQYF. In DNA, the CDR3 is TGTGCCAGCCGACGCGGGTACCAAGAGACCCAGTACTTC. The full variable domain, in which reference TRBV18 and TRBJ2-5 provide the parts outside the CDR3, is NAGVMQNPRHLVRRRGQEARLRCSPMKGHSHVYWYRQLPEEGLKFMVYLQKENIIDESGMPKERFSAEFPKEGPSILRIQQVVRGDSAAYFCASRRGYQETQYFGPGTRLLVL.

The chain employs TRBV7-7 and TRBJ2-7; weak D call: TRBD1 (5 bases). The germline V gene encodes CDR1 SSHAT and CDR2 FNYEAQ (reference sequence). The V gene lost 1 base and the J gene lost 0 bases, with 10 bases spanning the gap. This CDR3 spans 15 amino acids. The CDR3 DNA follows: TGTGCCAGCAGCTTAGGTCAACAGGACTCCTACGAGCAGTACGTC. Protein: CASSLGQQDSYEQYV.

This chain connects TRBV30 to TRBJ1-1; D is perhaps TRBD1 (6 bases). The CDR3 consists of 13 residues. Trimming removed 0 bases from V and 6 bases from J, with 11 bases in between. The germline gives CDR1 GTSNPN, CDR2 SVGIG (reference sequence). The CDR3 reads CAWSVQGNPEAFF. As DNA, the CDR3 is TGTGCCTGGAGTGTACAGGGTAACCCTGAAGCTTTCTTT.

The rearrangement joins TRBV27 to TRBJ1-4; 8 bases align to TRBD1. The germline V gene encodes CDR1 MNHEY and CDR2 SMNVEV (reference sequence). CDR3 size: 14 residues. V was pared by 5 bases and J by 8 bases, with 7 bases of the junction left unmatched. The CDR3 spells CASSPGQGGEKLFF. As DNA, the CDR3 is TGTGCCAGCAGTCCAGGACAGGGAGGGGAAAAACTGTTTTTT.

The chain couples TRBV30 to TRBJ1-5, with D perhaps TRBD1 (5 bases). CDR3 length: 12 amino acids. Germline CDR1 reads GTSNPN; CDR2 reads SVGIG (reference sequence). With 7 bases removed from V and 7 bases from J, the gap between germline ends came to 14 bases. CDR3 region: CASSREGQPQHF. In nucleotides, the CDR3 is TGTGCCTCGAGCAGGGAAGGCCAGCCCCAGCATTTT. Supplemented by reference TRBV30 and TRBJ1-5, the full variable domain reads SQTIHQWPATLVQPVGSPLSLECTVEGTSNPNLYWYRQAAGRGLQLLFYSVGIGQISSEVPQNLSASRPQDRQFILSSKKLLLSDSGFYLCASSREGQPQHFGDGTRLSIL.

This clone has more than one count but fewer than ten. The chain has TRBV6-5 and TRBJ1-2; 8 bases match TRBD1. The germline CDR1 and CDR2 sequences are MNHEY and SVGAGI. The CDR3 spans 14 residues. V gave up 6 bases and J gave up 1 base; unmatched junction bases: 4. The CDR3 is CASSRTGINYGYTF. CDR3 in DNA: TGTGCCAGCAGCCGGACAGGGATTAACTATGGCTACACCTTC.

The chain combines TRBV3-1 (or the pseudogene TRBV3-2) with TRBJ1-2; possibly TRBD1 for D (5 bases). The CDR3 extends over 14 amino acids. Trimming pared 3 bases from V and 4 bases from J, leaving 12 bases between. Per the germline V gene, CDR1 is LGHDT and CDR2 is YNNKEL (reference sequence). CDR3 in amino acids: CASSHAQGIYGYTF. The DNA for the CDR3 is TGTGCCAGCAGCCACGCCCAGGGTATCTATGGCTACACCTTC.

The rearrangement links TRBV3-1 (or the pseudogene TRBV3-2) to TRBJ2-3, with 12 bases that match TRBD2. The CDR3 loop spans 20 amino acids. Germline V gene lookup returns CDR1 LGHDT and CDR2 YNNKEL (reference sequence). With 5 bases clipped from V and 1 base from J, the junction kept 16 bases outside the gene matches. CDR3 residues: CASSAARFSSGGAGTDTQYF. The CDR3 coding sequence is TGTGCCAGCAGCGCCGCTAGGTTTTCTAGCGGGGGGGCGGGCACAGATACGCAGTATTTT.